The TCR beta chain described here comes from a study of identical twins. Template switching added a universal primer binding site, and final cDNA carried unique molecular identifiers. TCRdb fed the 5' RACE reads into MiXCR, producing one record per CDR3 protein. Of about 290,000 distinct CDR3 sequences in the sample, roughly 9.7% were seen once. At least ten counts were recorded for this clonotype. The length of the CDR3 is 14 residues. CDR1 is SEHNR and CDR2 is FQNEAQ in the germline V gene (reference sequence). V was shortened by 2 bases and J by 5 bases, with 12 bases between the two germline ends. This sample was shared with a second study, whose subject was yellow fever vaccine responses in identical twins. From that report: Twins reportedly showed a vaccine T cell response that seemed partly convergent and partly personalized.

This sequence joins TRBV7-9 and TRBJ2-5; no reliable D call. The sequence came from a woman between 18 and 30 years old in good health. Material: CD8+ T cells sorted from blood. The CDR3 DNA reads TGTGCCAGCAGCTTACTCGGACCTTCGGAGACCCAGTACTTC. Protein product: CASSLLGPSETQYF. Combining the CDR3 with reference TRBV7-9 and TRBJ2-5 gives the whole variable domain DTGVSQNPRHKITKRGQNVTFRCDPISEHNRLYWYRQTLGQGPEFLTYFQNEAQLEKSRLLSDRFSAERPKGSFSTLEIQRTEQGDSAMYLCASSLLGPSETQYFGPGTRLLVL.